A single sample is the source of the 2 T cell receptor beta chains below, sequenced in a study of blood T cell repertoires in COVID-19. The method was immunoSEQ multiplex PCR; TCRdb's version includes in-frame clones alone and lacks a portion of them. This sample has about 140,000 clones; around 82% occur once, and the top ten carry around 8.6%. The sequencing sample was made of peripheral blood. The source of these receptors is a human donor in a cohort sampled during active COVID-19.

This clone has more than one count but fewer than ten. The V call is TRBV7-2, the J call TRBJ1-3; D remains ambiguous. Between the trimmed V and J ends, which lost 1 base and 0 bases, there was a span of 10 bases. This CDR3 has 16 residues. Germline-derived CDR1 and CDR2 are SGHTA and FQGNSA. CDR3 region: CASSLVAAASGNTIYF. Here the CDR3 DNA reads TGTGCCAGCAGCTTAGTTGCAGCGGCCTCTGGAAACACCATATATTTT.

The table lists this clone with a count of one. The rearrangement uses TRBV6-5 and TRBJ1-6; tentatively, D is TRBD1 (5 bases). The CDR3 is 16 amino acids. V was shortened by 1 base and J by 8 bases, with 15 bases between the two germline ends. Germline V gene sequence: CDR1 MNHEY, CDR2 SVGAGI. The CDR3: CASSYLTRGDYSPLHF. CDR3 DNA: TGTGCCAGCAGTTACTTGACGCGGGGGGACTATTCACCCCTCCACTTT.